This TCR beta chain was obtained from a study of shared clonotypes between healthy human individuals. Repertoires were generated with immunoSEQ multiplex PCR, while TCRdb's copy carries only in-frame clones and drops some. The sample has some 2,000,000 clones, about 94% seen once; the top ten hold about 0.13%. CDR1 SGHRS and CDR2 YFSETQ come from the germline V gene. The V and J ends lost 0 bases and 5 bases respectively, with 12 bases between them. CDR3 size: 14 residues. The sequence was collected from a man aged 18 to 29 in good health. Sequenced sample: naive CD4+ T cells sorted from blood. The subset denotes: CD45RA+ positively selected. The chain recombines TRBV5-1 with TRBJ2-7; D is unresolved. The CDR3 here is CASSLGPPLDEQYF. CDR3 sequence (DNA): TGCGCCAGCAGCTTGGGGCCGCCTCTGGACGAGCAGTACTTC.